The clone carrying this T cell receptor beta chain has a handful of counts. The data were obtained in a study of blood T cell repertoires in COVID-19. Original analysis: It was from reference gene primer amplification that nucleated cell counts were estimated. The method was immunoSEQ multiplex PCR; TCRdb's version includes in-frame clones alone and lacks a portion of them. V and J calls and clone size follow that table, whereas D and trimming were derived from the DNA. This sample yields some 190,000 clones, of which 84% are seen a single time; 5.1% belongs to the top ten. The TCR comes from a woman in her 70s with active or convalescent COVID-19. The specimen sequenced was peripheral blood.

CDR3 coding DNA: TGTGCCAGCAGCCAAGATGTGGCAGGGTTCTACGAGCAGTACTTC. Encoded protein: CASSQDVAGFYEQYF. V and J are TRBV3-1 (or the pseudogene TRBV3-2) and TRBJ2-7; D might be TRBD1 (5 bases). Germline assignment: CDR1 LGHDT and CDR2 YNNKEL (reference sequence). The CDR3 runs to 15 residues. Trimming removed 0 bases from V and 3 bases from J, with 12 bases in between.